This entry lists 20 T cell receptor beta chains sequenced from one sample in a study of T cells in Graves' hyperthyroidism and ophthalmopathy. There were TCR beta CDR3 regions amplified from RNA transcripts. First-round RT-PCR targeting the TCR CDR3 was performed with the HTBI primer set. TCRdb re-derived calls from the multiplex PCR reads in MiXCR, one entry per CDR3 protein. The sample has hundreds of thousands of distinct CDR3 sequences; around 13% are singletons. Specimen: blood. Every receptor here comes from a woman between 45 and 60 years old with Graves' ophthalmopathy.

The V gene is TRBV6-6, the J gene TRBJ2-1; D is undetermined. CDR1 and CDR2 (germline): MNHNY, SVGAGI (reference sequence). The CDR3 runs 13 residues. V was pared by 0 bases and J by 8 bases, with 8 bases between. For the CDR3, the DNA is TGTGCCAGCAGTTACTCTAGTCTTCATGAGCAGTTCTTC. Its translation is CASSYSSLHEQFF.

There are a few counts of this clonotype. A much larger clone is a single base away; this may be a read error. The chain is built from TRBV2 and TRBJ2-1, with TRBD2 matching over 11 bases. The CDR3 covers 16 residues. Looked up from germline, CDR1 is SNHLY and CDR2 is FYNNEI. CDR3 nucleotides: TGTGCCAGCAGTGTCCCAAAACTAGCGGGAGTCAATGGGCAGTTCTTC. Protein sequence: CASSVPKLAGVNGQFF. The complete variable domain, with remaining parts taken from reference TRBV2 and TRBJ2-1, reads EPEVTQTPSHQVTQMGQEVILRCVPISNHLYFYWYRQILGQKVEFLVSFYNNEISEKSEIFDDQFSVERPDGSNFTLKIRSTKLEDSAMYFCASSVPKLAGVNGQFFGPGTRLTVL.

This clonotype was observed at least ten times. The V and J genes are TRBV2 and TRBJ1-2; 8 nucleotides match TRBD1. CDR1 and CDR2 from the germline V gene are SNHLY and FYNNEI. The CDR3 is made up of 15 amino acids. V shed 7 bases, J shed 3 bases, and the junction held 10 bases outside the gene matches. This CDR3 reads CASNSGTGEYYGYTF. The CDR3 DNA sequence: TGTGCCAGCAACTCCGGGACAGGAGAATACTATGGCTACACCTTC.

The rearrangement links TRBV20-1 to TRBJ2-3; 12 nucleotides align to TRBD2. Germline values: CDR1 DFQATT, CDR2 SNEGSKA (reference sequence). V trimming: 1 base; J trimming: 2 bases; junction bases outside the gene matches: 1. The CDR3 loop spans 15 amino acids. The CDR3 loop reads CSARGLAGDTDTQYF. CDR3 nucleotides: TGCAGTGCTAGAGGACTAGCGGGAGACACAGATACGCAGTATTTT.

This clonotype came up many times. This CDR3 is CASSPDRTQETQYF. The CDR3 region has the DNA TGTGCCAGCAGCCCTGACAGGACCCAAGAGACCCAGTACTTC. The V and J genes are TRBV2 and TRBJ2-5; D may be TRBD1 (6 bases). The CDR3 runs to 14 residues. Germline CDR1 is SNHLY and CDR2 is FYNNEI. The V end was cut by 6 bases, the J end by 1 base, with 12 bases between. Using reference TRBV2 and TRBJ2-5 for the parts outside the CDR3, the full variable domain is EPEVTQTPSHQVTQMGQEVILRCVPISNHLYFYWYRQILGQKVEFLVSFYNNEISEKSEIFDDQFSVERPDGSNFTLKIRSTKLEDSAMYFCASSPDRTQETQYFGPGTRLLVL.

In this sample, this clonotype turned up many times. The chain has TRBV5-1 and TRBJ2-1, with unresolved D. This CDR3 region has 16 residues. V was pared by 0 bases and J by 1 base, with 11 bases between. Germline loops: CDR1 SGHRS, CDR2 YFSETQ. The CDR3 spells CASSLDWTRSYNEQFF. The CDR3 coding sequence is TGCGCCAGCAGCTTGGATTGGACCCGATCCTACAATGAGCAGTTCTTC.

V gene TRBV18 combines with J gene TRBJ2-7, with no clear D. In germline, CDR1 is KGHSH, CDR2 LQKENI. This CDR3 comprises 14 residues. V was clipped by 2 bases and J by 4 bases, with 12 bases between them. CDR3 DNA sequence: TGTGCCAGCTCACCAATACCCCGAGAATACGAGCAGTACTTC. Translated, it gives CASSPIPREYEQYF.

The chain uses TRBV19 and TRBJ1-2; D not resolved. V gave up 4 bases and J gave up 0 bases, with 12 bases separating them. Germline-derived CDR1 and CDR2 are LNHDA and SQIVND (reference sequence). The CDR3 length is 15 residues. Here the CDR3 DNA reads TGTGCCAGTAGTAGGTTTCAGCCCTCTAACTATGGCTACACCTTC. This gives the protein CASSRFQPSNYGYTF.

The rearrangement uses TRBV20-1 and TRBJ1-1, with a weak D call TRBD1 (5 bases). From germline, CDR1 is DFQATT and CDR2 SNEGSKA (reference sequence). Trimming pared 5 bases from V and 7 bases from J, leaving 11 bases between. This CDR3 has 11 amino acids. CDR3 residues: CSARLRGEAFF. CDR3 bases: TGCAGTGCTCGCTTGAGGGGTGAAGCTTTCTTT.

This clonotype was counted many times. This rearrangement joins TRBV5-1 to TRBJ2-7, with 7 bases identical to TRBD2. This CDR3 contains 13 residues. V lost 4 bases, J lost 2 bases, and 3 bases stayed unmatched. Per germline, CDR1 SGHRS and CDR2 YFSETQ. CDR3 sequence: CASSASGAYEQYF. Here the CDR3 DNA reads TGCGCCAGCAGCGCTAGCGGAGCCTACGAGCAGTACTTC.

The J gene is TRBJ1-5, the V gene TRBV19; weak D call: TRBD1 (5 bases). Per the germline V gene, CDR1 is LNHDA and CDR2 is SQIVND (reference sequence). The V end lost 7 bases, the J end lost 3 bases, and 16 bases lay between the germline ends. This CDR3 has 15 amino acids. Written as DNA, the CDR3 is TGTGCCAGTAAGGCGCTCCCGACAGACAATCAGCCCCAGCATTTT. Translated: CASKALPTDNQPQHF.

Notes on this clonotype: Lacking the conserved final phenylalanine or tryptophan, this CDR3 likely reflects a read error. This sequence joins TRBV5-1 and TRBJ1-5; the D is unclear. Deletions cut 0 bases from V and 4 bases from J, with 8 bases between. The CDR3 runs to 14 residues. CDR1 and CDR2 (germline): SGHRS, YFSETQ. CDR3 nucleotide sequence: TGCGCCAGCAGCTTGGGTTCCAATAATCAGCCCCAGCATTTG. Translated, it gives CASSLGSNNQPQHL.

The sample holds many counts of this clonotype. The CDR3 DNA reads TGTGCCAGCCTACCTGCAGGAGACAGCACAGATACGCAGTATTTT. It specifies CASLPAGDSTDTQYF. This chain connects TRBV28 to TRBJ2-3; D call uncertain. The CDR3 totals 15 residues. Germline V gives CDR1 MDHEN, CDR2 SYDVKM. V was shortened by 8 bases and J by 0 bases, with 15 bases between the two germline ends.

The chain is built from TRBV14 and TRBJ1-2; no clear D. CDR3 length: 13 amino acids. Germline loops: CDR1 SGHDN, CDR2 FVKESK. The V gene lost 2 bases and the J gene lost 6 bases, with 10 bases spanning the gap. The CDR3: CASSQSVTNGYTF. CDR3 nucleotide sequence: TGTGCCAGCAGCCAATCGGTAACGAATGGCTACACCTTC.

This clonotype was seen only a few times. The J gene is TRBJ2-5, the V gene TRBV5-1; 8 nucleotides agree with TRBD1. This CDR3 is 15 amino acids long. V gave up 4 bases and J gave up 0 bases; unmatched junction bases: 5. The germline CDR1 and CDR2 sequences are SGHRS and YFSETQ. The CDR3 bases are TGCGCCAGCAGCCCCCTGACAGGGGACCAAGAGACCCAGTACTTC. Translating it yields CASSPLTGDQETQYF.

The sample holds a few counts of this clonotype. The chain recombines TRBV29-1 with TRBJ2-1, with 14 bases that match TRBD2. The CDR3 extends over 14 amino acids. The V gene end was trimmed by 4 bases and the J gene end by 9 bases; junction bases not matched to a gene: 5. Germline lookup yields CDR1 SQVTM and CDR2 ANQGSEA. The CDR3 DNA reads TGCAGCGTTGCGGGACTAGCGGGAGTACCTGAGCAGTTCTTC. Translating gives CSVAGLAGVPEQFF.

This clonotype came up a few times. The CDR3 DNA reads TGTGCCAGCAGCTTAGGACCAGGGGTCTATGGCTACACCTTC. Protein product: CASSLGPGVYGYTF. V usage is TRBV7-9 and J usage is TRBJ1-2; tentatively, D is TRBD1 (6 bases). CDR1 is SEHNR and CDR2 is FQNEAQ in the germline V gene (reference sequence). The CDR3 is 14 residues long. The V and J ends lost 1 base and 4 bases respectively, with 10 bases between them.

This clonotype occurred many times. The CDR3 here is CASSLEGRGNEQYF. DNA for the CDR3: TGTGCCAGCAGCTTAGAGGGGAGAGGAAACGAGCAGTACTTC. This chain links TRBV7-9 with TRBJ2-7, with D possibly being TRBD1 or TRBD2 (5 bases each). This CDR3 is built from 14 residues. V was shortened by 1 base and J by 5 bases, with 12 bases between the two germline ends. CDR1 is SEHNR, CDR2 FQNEAQ, per germline (reference sequence).

This clonotype has a handful of counts. This chain links TRBV9 with TRBJ1-2; tentatively, D is TRBD1 (6 bases). Per the germline V gene, CDR1 is SGDLS and CDR2 is YYNGEE. Deletions cut 3 bases from V and 0 bases from J, with 15 bases between. The CDR3 runs to 16 residues. In DNA form, the CDR3 reads TGTGCCAGCAGCGCCGGAGTCTACAGGGCTAACTATGGCTACACCTTC. As protein: CASSAGVYRANYGYTF.

The chain joins TRBV28 to TRBJ2-5, with 7 bases identical to TRBD1. Germline V gives CDR1 MDHEN, CDR2 SYDVKM. The CDR3 is 13 amino acids. V lost 7 bases, J lost 4 bases, and 6 bases stayed unmatched. DNA for the CDR3: TGTGCCAGCAACGACAGGGTCCCAGAGACCCAGTACTTC. Protein sequence: CASNDRVPETQYF.